Sequencing of this TCR beta chain was carried out in a study of T-cell memory formation after mild COVID-19 (dated by TCRdb to the early 2020s). Background on the whole study: TCR sequence clusters from the two donors were largely donor specific. In two donors, T-cell clones that expanded and contracted after mild COVID-19 were tracked by sequencing TCRalpha and TCRbeta repertoires over time. Two young, previously healthy adult volunteers made up the cohort, one male and one female. Findings and caveats that apply to the study as a whole: Some responding clones were found in pre-infection memory, which suggests that pre-existing cross-reactive memory T cells took part in the SARS-CoV-2 response. The study included only a couple of mild cases, and larger cohorts that include severe cases with pre-infection samples were judged to be necessary. From day 15 to 85, contracting clones showed balanced CD4/CD8 phenotypes, whereas a second wave of clones that expanded from day 15 to 37 leaned towards CD4+. SARS-CoV-2 specificity was not confirmed for the second-wave clones peaking on day 37. Contracting CD4+ clones appeared mostly in the CM and EM memory subsets, whereas CD8+ clones were enriched in EMRA.

Ficoll-Paque density gradient centrifugation was used to isolate PBMCs. The cysteine opens and the phenylalanine closes a CDR3 of 10 amino acids. The CDR3 DNA has 30 bases and is translated from base 1. Between the V and J ends, shortened by 10 bases and 13 bases respectively, the junction contains 14 bases. These reads were obtained on an Illumina NovaSeq 6000. cDNA libraries for TCRalpha and TCRbeta were prepared by 5'RACE using constant-segment primers, with sample barcodes and unique molecular identifiers added. Trizol reagent was used to extract RNA from every sample. Library amplification was performed in two PCR steps, and a second sample barcode and Illumina TruSeq adapters were introduced in the second step. Libraries were sequenced on an Illumina NovaSeq with 2 x 150 bp paired-end reads. The study's processing was this. The reads were demultiplexed and collapsed into UMI-guided consensus sequences using migec v1.2.7. Using mixcr v2.1.11, the UMI consensuses were aligned to TRA and TRB V and J templates and assembled into clonotypes. Expanded or contracted clonotypes were those called significant by both edgeR and NoisET, with noise models trained on biological replicates. For edgeR calls, the thresholds were a false discovery rate-adjusted p below 0.01 and a log2 fold-change of 1. As an exploratory analysis of dynamics, max-normalized trajectories of the 1000 most abundant clonotypes were examined with PCA combined with hierarchical clustering. Each responding clone was given a CD4 or CD8 phenotype based on the CD4+ and CD8+ repertoires, which had been sequenced separately. Through fastp at Q25 and MiXCR, TCRdb rebuilt clones from the public reads, retaining in-frame beta chains. Identical CDR3 protein sequences are pooled into one entry, listed with their most common genes and DNA. It is TCRdb's table, rather than the study itself, that gives the V and J calls and clone size. The sample includes about 320,000 distinct CDR3 sequences, with roughly an eighth observed a single time. The leading ten clones occupy around 23% of the sample.

Of note for this clonotype: The clone's antigen remains unknown. No qualities accompany the bases; no much larger clone lies one base away.

This clonotype was sampled from a man in his late teens or twenties who had mild COVID-19 (a few samples of this study predate the infection). The sample titles of this study are shuffled in the database, so cell type and time point are left out; the donor was told from shared clones. The sample consisted of PBMCs or a T cell subset sorted from them (not recorded which). The chain was built from TRBV12-3 or TRBV12-4 and TRBJ2-1; TRBD2 could be the D gene, as 7 bases match. CDR3 protein: CATGRGVQFF. The nucleotides are TGTGCCACTGGGAGGGGGGTTCAGTTCTTC.